This T cell receptor beta chain was captured in a study of T cells in Graves' hyperthyroidism and ophthalmopathy. Study details: Peripheral blood specimens were obtained at initial diagnosis, prior to any treatment.

The germline gives CDR1 MNHNS, CDR2 SASEGT. The CDR3 is 15 residues long. With 10 bases removed from V and 1 base from J, the gap between germline ends came to 19 bases. This clonotype was counted at least ten times. Antigen specificity is unknown. Study results and caveats: Most thyroid clonotypes with frequency above 0.001 were detected in blood.

Among the patients, aged 18 to 65, hyperthyroidism was newly diagnosed and had lasted under 2 months. Based on clinical symptoms, serum thyroxine and TRAb, thyroid ultrasound and orbital computed tomography, diagnoses were reached. From RNA transcripts, TCR beta CDR3 regions were amplified. HTBI primers were employed in a first-round RT-PCR of the TCR CDR3. A single record per CDR3 protein comes from TCRdb applying MiXCR to the multiplex PCR reads. The sample lists about 400,000 distinct CDR3 sequences; roughly an eighth were seen once. The chain combines TRBV6-1 with TRBJ1-2; D not certain. This sequence was found in a woman under 30 with Graves' hyperthyroidism. The sequenced sample consisted of blood. CDR3: CATMGRAEFNYGYTF. In nucleotides, the CDR3 is TGTGCCACGATGGGGAGGGCGGAATTTAACTATGGCTACACCTTC.